The TCR beta chain under discussion was sequenced for a study of blood T cell repertoires in COVID-19. Study at large: The cDNA or gDNA used as material had been derived from T cells, B-cell-depleted T cells, or PBMCs.

Participant age was roughly 18 to 100 years, and participants resided in approximately 24 US areas. Clinical histories supplied by participants themselves formed the basis of cohort assignment. This CDR3 contains 17 residues. Germline V gene data show CDR1 as LGHNT and CDR2 as FRNRAP. Trimming cost V 0 bases and J 2 bases; bases outside gene matches: 10. In the original processing: Estimation of nucleated cell counts relied on the amplification of reference gene primers. The repertoire was sequenced with immunoSEQ multiplex PCR; TCRdb's copy has only in-frame clones and lacks some. That table is the source of V, J and clone size, and D and trimming were worked out from the DNA. The sample lists 200,000 to 250,000 clones, roughly 90% occurring once.

The sequence was collected from a woman aged 25-40 years who had recovered from COVID-19. Input material: PBMCs or T cells enriched from blood (not recorded which). The rearrangement joins TRBV12-5 to TRBJ2-7, with 7 nucleotides matching TRBD1. The CDR3 reads CASGLVIAGTVTYEQYF. CDR3 coding DNA: TGTGCTAGTGGTTTGGTCATCGCCGGGACAGTAACCTACGAGCAGTACTTC.